This is a list of T cell receptor beta chains from one sample in a study of OX40 agonist ivuxolimab in advanced cancers. Clones were sequenced by immunoSEQ multiplex PCR, and TCRdb holds only the in-frame ones, with some missing. The repertoire holds roughly 49,000 clones, with almost 90% as singletons. The input for sequencing was CD4+ or CD8+ T cells sorted from blood, taken in a trial of the OX40 agonist ivuxolimab. These receptors were collected from an adult with an advanced solid tumor such as melanoma, head and neck, liver or kidney cancer. CDR3s include the opening cysteine and the closing phenylalanine or tryptophan. A D gene is named only where the DNA matches it firmly. Rows may omit the clone size; those that give it use once, few, many or a size class.

J: TRBJ1-5
size: .
D: .
V: TRBV7-2
CDR3: CASSANSNQPQHF
DNA: TGTGCCAGCAGCGCCAATAGCAATCAGCCCCAGCATTTT

J: TRBJ2-7
size: .
D: .
V: TRBV6-5
CDR3: CASRRQAAYEQYF
DNA: TGTGCCAGCAGAAGACAGGCGGCCTACGAGCAGTACTTC

J: TRBJ2-7
size: .
D: TRBD2
V: TRBV6-5
CDR3: CASSYLTSGRTYEQYF
DNA: TGTGCCAGCAGTTACTTAACTAGCGGGCGAACCTACGAGCAGTACTTC

J: TRBJ1-5
size: .
D: .
V: TRBV7-9
CDR3: CASSPVNQPQHF
DNA: TGTGCCAGCAGCCCCGTAAATCAGCCCCAGCATTTT

J: TRBJ2-3
size: .
D: TRBD2
V: TRBV5-1
CDR3: CASSLAGGSTDTQYF
DNA: TGCGCCAGCAGCTTAGCGGGGGGGAGCACAGATACGCAGTATTTT

J: TRBJ1-1
size: .
D: .
V: TRBV19
CDR3: CATGQNTEAFF
DNA: TGTGCCACCGGACAGAACACTGAAGCTTTCTTT

J: TRBJ1-3
size: .
D: TRBD1
V: TRBV2
CDR3: CASMTGDVGNTIYF
DNA: TGTGCCAGCATGACAGGGGATGTTGGAAACACCATATATTTT

J: TRBJ2-7
size: once
D: .
V: TRBV11-3
CDR3: CASSLERASLPRYEQYF
DNA: TGTGCCAGCAGCTTAGAGAGGGCATCCCTCCCGAGGTACGAGCAGTACTTC

J: TRBJ2-7
size: .
D: TRBD2
V: TRBV5-4
CDR3: CASSLSSGPSYEQYF
DNA: TGTGCCAGCAGCTTGTCTAGCGGTCCATCCTACGAGCAGTACTTC

J: TRBJ1-5
size: .
D: .
V: TRBV4-1
CDR3: CASNSGDGNQPQHF
DNA: TGCGCCAGCAATTCAGGGGATGGGAATCAGCCCCAGCATTTT

J: TRBJ2-3
size: .
D: .
V: TRBV5-4
CDR3: CASSLEGTRTDTQYF
DNA: TGTGCCAGCAGCTTGGAAGGGACGCGCACAGATACGCAGTATTTT

J: TRBJ2-7
size: .
D: TRBD2
V: TRBV28
CDR3: CASSTLAGAQYEQYF
DNA: TGTGCCAGCAGCACGCTAGCGGGGGCCCAATACGAGCAGTACTTC

J: TRBJ1-5
size: .
D: .
V: TRBV10-3
CDR3: CATVTDLNQPQHF
DNA: TGTGCCACCGTTACCGACCTAAATCAGCCCCAGCATTTT

J: TRBJ2-2
size: .
D: .
V: TRBV10-3
CDR3: CAIRRAGINTGELFF
DNA: TGTGCCATCAGGAGGGCGGGAATTAACACCGGGGAGCTGTTTTTT

J: TRBJ2-1
size: .
D: .
V: TRBV19
CDR3: CASSTLLSSYNEQFF
DNA: TGTGCCAGTAGTACCCTCCTAAGCTCCTACAATGAGCAGTTCTTC

J: TRBJ2-3
size: .
D: .
V: TRBV2
CDR3: CASTGRATDTQYF
DNA: TGTGCCAGCACGGGCAGGGCCACAGATACGCAGTATTTT

J: TRBJ2-2
size: few
D: .
V: TRBV6-5
CDR3: CASSYSFFGGELFF
DNA: TGTGCCAGCAGTTACTCGTTTTTTGGGGGGGAGCTGTTTTTT

J: TRBJ1-3
size: .
D: .
V: TRBV28
CDR3: CASSPPLRLHTIYF
DNA: TGTGCCAGCAGTCCCCCCCTCAGACTCCACACCATATATTTT

J: TRBJ2-7
size: .
D: .
V: TRBV2
CDR3: CASSGPWTPYEQYF
DNA: TGTGCCAGCAGTGGGCCGTGGACACCCTACGAGCAGTACTTC

J: TRBJ1-1
size: .
D: .
V: TRBV7-2
CDR3: CASSLALGMNTEAFF
DNA: TGTGCCAGCAGCTTAGCCCTCGGGATGAACACTGAAGCTTTCTTT

J: TRBJ2-5
size: .
D: .
V: TRBV30
CDR3: CAWYLGQGGPETQYF
DNA: TGTGCCTGGTACCTCGGACAGGGAGGGCCAGAGACCCAGTACTTC

J: TRBJ2-5
size: .
D: TRBD2
V: TRBV28
CDR3: CASSMGGAQETQYF
DNA: TGTGCCAGCAGTATGGGAGGGGCTCAAGAGACCCAGTACTTC

J: TRBJ2-1
size: .
D: TRBD2
V: TRBV5-1
CDR3: CASSDSGTSYNEQFF
DNA: TGCGCCAGCAGCGATTCCGGGACTAGCTACAATGAGCAGTTCTTC

J: TRBJ2-5
size: .
D: TRBD2
V: TRBV27
CDR3: CASSTTAGLGKTQYF
DNA: TGTGCCAGCAGCACGACAGCGGGGCTGGGGAAGACCCAGTACTTC

J: TRBJ2-1
size: .
D: .
V: TRBV7-9
CDR3: CASSLIGRVGFF
DNA: TGTGCCAGCAGCTTAATCGGTCGGGTAGGGTTCTTC

J: TRBJ2-2
size: once
D: TRBD1
V: TRBV25-1
CDR3: CASRAGTVLNTGELFF
DNA: TGTGCCAGCAGGGCTGGGACAGTTCTGAACACCGGGGAGCTGTTTTTT

J: TRBJ2-3
size: .
D: .
V: TRBV9
CDR3: CASSVTDRTDTQYF
DNA: TGTGCCAGCAGCGTGACTGACCGCACAGATACGCAGTATTTT

J: TRBJ2-2
size: .
D: .
V: TRBV7-8
CDR3: CASSLVLRSNTGELFF
DNA: TGTGCCAGCAGCTTAGTGCTCAGGTCGAACACCGGGGAGCTGTTTTTT

J: TRBJ1-5
size: .
D: TRBD1
V: TRBV6-5
CDR3: CASSPGQDYNQPQHF
DNA: TGTGCCAGCAGCCCCGGACAGGACTACAATCAGCCCCAGCATTTT

J: TRBJ1-5
size: once
D: TRBD1
V: TRBV10-2
CDR3: CASSESQGAYQPQHF
DNA: TGCGCCAGCAGTGAGTCCCAGGGGGCTTATCAGCCCCAGCATTTT

J: TRBJ2-5
size: .
D: TRBD2
V: TRBV7-9
CDR3: CASSLGLAGLYQETQYF
DNA: TGTGCCAGCAGCTTAGGCCTAGCGGGCCTGTACCAAGAGACCCAGTACTTC

J: TRBJ1-2
size: .
D: .
V: TRBV30
CDR3: CAWNDGYTF
DNA: TGTGCCTGGAATGATGGCTACACCTTC

J: TRBJ1-2
size: .
D: TRBD1
V: TRBV29-1
CDR3: CSVGQGLSGYTF
DNA: TGCAGCGTCGGACAGGGGTTAAGCGGCTACACCTTC

J: TRBJ1-1
size: .
D: .
V: TRBV5-4
CDR3: CASSVRQSNEAFF
DNA: TGTGCCAGCAGCGTAAGACAGAGCAATGAAGCTTTCTTT

J: TRBJ1-4
size: .
D: TRBD1
V: TRBV28
CDR3: CASSVTGTVNEKLFF
DNA: TGTGCCAGCAGCGTGACCGGGACAGTTAATGAAAAACTGTTTTTT

J: TRBJ2-2
size: .
D: TRBD1
V: TRBV12-5
CDR3: CASGRTTGPDTGELFF
DNA: TGTGCTAGTGGCCGAACGACAGGGCCAGACACCGGGGAGCTGTTTTTT

J: TRBJ2-2
size: .
D: TRBD2
V: TRBV19
CDR3: CASSEGLAGDTGELFF
DNA: TGTGCCAGTAGTGAGGGACTAGCGGGAGACACCGGGGAGCTGTTTTTT

J: TRBJ2-5
size: .
D: .
V: TRBV19
CDR3: CASRNSPGGKETQYF
DNA: TGTGCCAGTAGAAACAGTCCAGGGGGGAAGGAGACCCAGTACTTC

J: TRBJ2-2
size: .
D: TRBD1
V: TRBV5-1
CDR3: CASTRGTENTGELFF
DNA: TGCGCCAGCACCCGTGGGACAGAGAACACCGGGGAGCTGTTTTTT

J: TRBJ2-5
size: .
D: .
V: TRBV28
CDR3: CASQGSGNGETQYF
DNA: TGTGCCAGTCAGGGGAGCGGGAACGGAGAGACCCAGTACTTC

J: TRBJ2-2
size: .
D: .
V: TRBV5-8
CDR3: CASSLEFGGVNTGELFF
DNA: TGTGCCAGCAGCTTGGAGTTCGGAGGAGTGAACACCGGGGAGCTGTTTTTT

J: TRBJ1-2
size: .
D: TRBD1
V: TRBV5-4
CDR3: CASSTGDREWDGYTF
DNA: TGTGCCAGCAGCACTGGGGACAGGGAGTGGGATGGCTACACCTTC

J: TRBJ2-3
size: once
D: .
V: TRBV7-3
CDR3: CASSLGPGTDTQYF
DNA: TGTGCCAGCAGCCTCGGGCCGGGCACAGATACGCAGTATTTT

J: TRBJ2-5
size: .
D: .
V: TRBV6-1
CDR3: CASSDTGLWETQYF
DNA: TGTGCCAGCAGTGATACAGGGCTATGGGAGACCCAGTACTTC

J: TRBJ2-3
size: .
D: .
V: TRBV30
CDR3: CAWSPWSVKTQYF
DNA: TGTGCCTGGAGCCCTTGGAGCGTCAAGACGCAGTATTTT

J: TRBJ2-5
size: .
D: TRBD2
V: TRBV2
CDR3: CASRELAGGRETQYF
DNA: TGTGCCAGCAGGGAACTAGCGGGAGGGCGGGAGACCCAGTACTTC

J: TRBJ2-7
size: .
D: TRBD2
V: TRBV27
CDR3: CASSRGVFNLGVIGEQYF
DNA: TGTGCCAGCAGCCGGGGGGTTTTCAACCTGGGGGTCATAGGCGAGCAGTACTTC

J: TRBJ2-7
size: .
D: TRBD2
V: TRBV30
CDR3: CAWSALDGRYEQYF
DNA: TGTGCCTGGAGTGCGTTGGACGGGAGGTACGAGCAGTACTTC

J: TRBJ1-2
size: .
D: .
V: TRBV6-1
CDR3: CASSERFYGYTF
DNA: TGTGCCAGCAGTGAACGGTTCTATGGCTACACCTTC

J: TRBJ2-7
size: .
D: TRBD2
V: TRBV6-1
CDR3: CASTDGGYSYEQYF
DNA: TGTGCCAGCACAGACGGGGGGTACTCCTACGAGCAGTACTTC

J: TRBJ1-2
size: few
D: .
V: TRBV6-6
CDR3: CASSPGLLFYYYGYTF
DNA: TGTGCCAGCAGCCCGGGGTTACTCTTTTATTACTATGGCTACACCTTC

J: TRBJ2-7
size: once
D: TRBD1
V: TRBV28
CDR3: CASTPSLSGTGGSYEQYF
DNA: TGTGCCAGCACCCCCTCCTTGTCCGGGACAGGGGGGTCCTACGAGCAGTACTTC

J: TRBJ2-7
size: .
D: TRBD1
V: TRBV7-6
CDR3: CASSPLGQGAYEQYF
DNA: TGTGCCAGCAGCCCCCTCGGGCAGGGGGCCTACGAGCAGTACTTC

J: TRBJ1-5
size: .
D: .
V: TRBV28
CDR3: CASTIGGSPQPQHF
DNA: TGTGCCAGCACAATCGGGGGAAGCCCTCAGCCCCAGCATTTT

J: TRBJ1-1
size: .
D: .
V: TRBV7-9
CDR3: CASSLGTEAFF
DNA: TGTGCCAGCAGCTTGGGCACTGAAGCCTTCTTT

J: TRBJ2-7
size: .
D: .
V: TRBV6-1
CDR3: CASSVAGTYEQYF
DNA: TGTGCCAGCAGTGTGGCAGGGACGTACGAGCAGTACTTC

J: TRBJ2-2
size: .
D: TRBD2
V: TRBV9
CDR3: CASSVVLAGSPGELFF
DNA: TGTGCCAGCAGCGTAGTTTTAGCGGGCTCGCCCGGGGAGCTGTTTTTT

J: TRBJ1-4
size: .
D: .
V: TRBV18
CDR3: CASSPESNEKLFF
DNA: TGTGCCAGCTCACCTGAATCTAATGAAAAACTGTTTTTT

J: TRBJ2-7
size: few
D: TRBD1
V: TRBV9
CDR3: CASSPRGQGYEQYF
DNA: TGTGCCAGCAGCCCGAGGGGACAGGGATACGAGCAGTACTTC

J: TRBJ2-7
size: once
D: TRBD2
V: TRBV28
CDR3: CASSLSGSSYEQYF
DNA: TGTGCCAGCAGTTTAAGCGGGAGCTCCTACGAGCAGTACTTC